This T cell receptor beta chain was profiled in a study of blood T cell repertoires in COVID-19. Across the study: The United States, Italy and Spain supplied acute and convalescent COVID-19 samples. Sample material is recorded as cDNA or gDNA derived from T cells, B-cell-depleted T cells, or PBMCs.

The CDR3 contains 14 residues. Per germline, CDR1 LNHDA and CDR2 SQIVND (reference sequence). Trimming pared 3 bases from V and 6 bases from J, leaving 14 bases between. Original methodology: For nucleated cells, counts were estimated from reference gene primer amplification. Profiling relied on immunoSEQ multiplex PCR, and the TCRdb table lists in-frame clones only, not all of them. V and J calls and clone size follow that table, whereas D and trimming were derived from the DNA. The sample contains roughly 20,000 clones, around 92% of which appear only once. The chain has TRBV19 and TRBJ1-1; D is possibly TRBD1 (5 bases). The TCR sequence derives from a human donor in a cohort sampled during active COVID-19. Input material: peripheral blood. CDR3 coding DNA: TGTGCCAGTAGTATGGGCTACGAAGGGGCTGAAGCTTTCTTT. Protein: CASSMGYEGAEAFF.